This T cell receptor beta chain originates from a study of blood T cell repertoires in COVID-19 (dated by TCRdb to 2018 to 2020). As for the study more broadly: The collaborator samples originated in the United States, Italy and Spain and spanned the acute and convalescent phases of COVID-19. The prospective study material was composed of cDNA or gDNA derived from T cells, B-cell-depleted T cells, or PBMCs. Subjects who had been exposed to COVID-19, were actively infected with it, or had recovered from it provided the deeply sampled blood TCRbeta repertoires that made up the dataset. The repertoires were released in a freely available public database intended as a resource for research on the immune response to SARS-CoV-2. The samples were drawn from two sources: the first 160 participants of the ongoing ImmuneRACE study, and 1,000 to 1,500 subjects contributed by 6 global collaborators. The sample metadata nearly always contained a de-identified subject ID, COVID-19 status, age in years and sex. Where available, HLA class I and class II types were obtained from metadata supplied by the sample provider rather than from assay-based typing. Overall results and qualifications from the work: Clinical and demographic metadata were provided uncurated, with the amount varying by source and participant.

TCRbeta CDR3 regions were amplified from genomic DNA by means of the immunoSEQ Assay, a bias-controlled multiplex PCR. The study's processing was this. The number of nucleated cells in each sample was estimated from the amplification of reference gene primers within the assay. To quantify the absolute abundance of each unique TCRbeta CDR3 rearrangement, sequence reads were collapsed and filtered. Productive Simpson clonality was computed per sample as the square root of Simpson's diversity index over productive rearrangements. TCRdb stores this immuneACCESS table with in-frame sequences only. Part of the clones is absent; in the studies checked, under half of the shortfall reflects unresolved V genes, and no reason is known for the rest. That table supplies the V and J calls and clone size; D and trimming were determined from the DNA. The table for this sample lists approximately 290,000 clones; around nine tenths of them were counted only once. Of the sample, 9.5% to 15% is held by the ten largest clones.

Turning to this clone: No antigen is known for it. Within one base of it there is no much larger clone, and no base qualities were kept.

CDR1 SGHTA and CDR2 FQGNSA were looked up in the germline V gene. Inclusive of the bounding cysteine and phenylalanine, the CDR3 is 14 residues long. Just the 42-base CDR3 DNA is kept, in frame starting at base 1. V is pared back by 5 bases and J by 8 bases, with 15 bases lying between the germline termini. Collaborating institutions collected whole blood in K2EDTA tubes following their own protocols. For TCRbeta analysis, collaborators shipped samples as frozen whole blood, isolated PBMCs, or DNA extracted from either of those sample types. The TCR was taken from an older woman with acute or convalescent COVID-19. The chain links TRBV7-2 with TRBJ1-4; the D gene is perhaps TRBD1, from 5 matching bases. Material: peripheral blood. The CDR3 protein sequence reads: CASSATLKGEKLFF. The nucleotides are TGTGCCAGCAGCGCGACACTTAAGGGGGAAAAACTGTTTTTT.